Listed below are T cell receptor beta chains from one sample, sequenced in a study of Graves' ophthalmopathy and Graves' hyperthyroidism. TCRdb called the multiplex PCR reads again in MiXCR, with one record for every CDR3 protein. The table has about 700,000 distinct CDR3 sequences, roughly 41% seen once. The sequenced sample consisted of peripheral blood. The receptors derive from an adult man with Graves' ophthalmopathy. The CDR3 runs from the conserved cysteine through the conserved F or W. D genes are given only for firm matches. A clone size is listed for some rows: how often the clone was seen (once, few, many), or a class if it is expanded.

j_gene: TRBJ2-7
v_gene: TRBV20-1
d_gene: NA
abundance: NA
CDR3nt: TGCAGTGCTAGAGAACCAGGGGAATACGAGCAGTACTTC
CDR3aa: CSAREPGEYEQYF

j_gene: TRBJ1-4
v_gene: TRBV5-6
d_gene: TRBD1
abundance: NA
CDR3nt: TGTGCCAGCAGCCGTTATGGGGGACAGGATAATGAAAAACTGTTTTTT
CDR3aa: CASSRYGGQDNEKLFF

j_gene: TRBJ2-5
v_gene: TRBV7-9
d_gene: TRBD2
abundance: many
CDR3nt: TGTGCCAGCAGCTCGGGACTAGCGGGAGCAGGAGAGACCCAGTACTTC
CDR3aa: CASSSGLAGAGETQYF

j_gene: TRBJ2-7
v_gene: TRBV7-9
d_gene: TRBD1
abundance: few
CDR3nt: TGTGCCAGCAGCACCAGGACAGGAGCCTACGAGCAGTACTTC
CDR3aa: CASSTRTGAYEQYF

j_gene: TRBJ2-2
v_gene: TRBV7-9
d_gene: NA
abundance: NA
CDR3nt: TGTGCCAGCAGCCCGGGGACGGCCACCGGGGAGCTGTTTTTT
CDR3aa: CASSPGTATGELFF

j_gene: TRBJ2-2
v_gene: TRBV25-1
d_gene: NA
abundance: once
CDR3nt: TGTGCCAGCAGCTTGGAGCTGGGGGCGAACACCGGGGAGCTGTTTTTT
CDR3aa: CASSLELGANTGELFF

j_gene: TRBJ2-7
v_gene: TRBV2
d_gene: TRBD2
abundance: few
CDR3nt: TGTGCCAGCCTTAGGCGGGGGAGCTCCTACGAGCAGTACTTC
CDR3aa: CASLRRGSSYEQYF

j_gene: TRBJ2-2
v_gene: TRBV12-5
d_gene: TRBD1
abundance: NA
CDR3nt: TGTGCTAGTGGTTCGGGACAGGGCTTGGACGGGGAGCTGTTTTTT
CDR3aa: CASGSGQGLDGELFF

j_gene: TRBJ1-5
v_gene: TRBV20-1
d_gene: NA
abundance: NA
CDR3nt: TGCAGTGCCATCGGGGATAGCAATCAGCCCCAGCATTTT
CDR3aa: CSAIGDSNQPQHF

j_gene: TRBJ2-7
v_gene: TRBV10-3
d_gene: NA
abundance: NA
CDR3nt: TGTGCCAGCAGTCACCTATCCAGGACGACCGACGAGCAGTACTTC
CDR3aa: CASSHLSRTTDEQYF

j_gene: TRBJ2-5
v_gene: TRBV11-1
d_gene: TRBD1
abundance: NA
CDR3nt: TGTGCCAGCAGCCCTGCCGACAGGGGGAAGATCGAGACCCAGTACTTC
CDR3aa: CASSPADRGKIETQYF

j_gene: TRBJ1-4
v_gene: TRBV10-3
d_gene: NA
abundance: NA
CDR3nt: TGTGCCAGCAGCTTGGCCCCTGGGACGGAAGAAAAACTGTTTTTT
CDR3aa: CASSLAPGTEEKLFF

j_gene: TRBJ1-4
v_gene: TRBV11-2
d_gene: NA
abundance: NA
CDR3nt: TGTGCCAGCAGCTTGAGTAAAAGTACAGGTTGGAATGAAAAACTGTTTTTT
CDR3aa: CASSLSKSTGWNEKLFF

j_gene: TRBJ2-2
v_gene: TRBV7-9
d_gene: NA
abundance: many
CDR3nt: TGTGCCAGCAGCTTAACAGCTAACACCGGGGAGCTGTTTTTT
CDR3aa: CASSLTANTGELFF

j_gene: TRBJ1-2
v_gene: TRBV25-1
d_gene: NA
abundance: NA
CDR3nt: TGTGCCAACAGTGCCCTGGGGGGAGACTATGGCTACATCTTC
CDR3aa: CANSALGGDYGYIF

j_gene: TRBJ2-7
v_gene: TRBV2
d_gene: TRBD1
abundance: many
CDR3nt: TGTGCCAGCAGCGCGGACAGGGCATCCTACGAGCAGTACTTC
CDR3aa: CASSADRASYEQYF

j_gene: TRBJ2-6
v_gene: TRBV10-3
d_gene: NA
abundance: many
CDR3nt: TGTGCCATCAGTGAGGGTCAGAGCTCTGGGGCCAACGTCCTGACTTTC
CDR3aa: CAISEGQSSGANVLTF

j_gene: TRBJ2-5
v_gene: TRBV29-1
d_gene: NA
abundance: many
CDR3nt: TGCAGCGTTAAAGGGGGGCGAGGAGAGACCCAGTACTTC
CDR3aa: CSVKGGRGETQYF

j_gene: TRBJ1-1
v_gene: TRBV10-3
d_gene: NA
abundance: few
CDR3nt: TGTGCCAGCAGTTTAAGGGTACGATATGAAGCTTTCTTT
CDR3aa: CASSLRVRYEAFF

j_gene: TRBJ2-5
v_gene: TRBV20-1
d_gene: TRBD2
abundance: NA
CDR3nt: TGCAGTGCTAGAGGGGCCGAAAGCGGGGAAGAGACCCAGTACTTC
CDR3aa: CSARGAESGEETQYF

j_gene: TRBJ2-5
v_gene: TRBV7-2
d_gene: NA
abundance: NA
CDR3nt: TGTGCCAGCAGCCTCACCTCCGGGACCCCGACCGGGGGCCAGTACTTC
CDR3aa: CASSLTSGTPTGGQYF

j_gene: TRBJ1-5
v_gene: TRBV10-3
d_gene: NA
abundance: NA
CDR3nt: TGTGCCACCAGTGAAGTGGACAGTTCCCATCAGCCCCAGCATTTT
CDR3aa: CATSEVDSSHQPQHF

j_gene: TRBJ2-3
v_gene: TRBV25-1
d_gene: TRBD1
abundance: few
CDR3nt: TGTGCCAGCAGGCCCCAGGGGGCAGATACGCAGTATTTT
CDR3aa: CASRPQGADTQYF

j_gene: TRBJ1-6
v_gene: TRBV7-9
d_gene: NA
abundance: many
CDR3nt: TGTGCCAGCAGCCCGAGGCGGAATCGTAATTCACCCCTCCACTTT
CDR3aa: CASSPRRNRNSPLHF

j_gene: TRBJ2-3
v_gene: TRBV15
d_gene: NA
abundance: NA
CDR3nt: TGTGCCACCAGCAGAGATGGAGCAGGGACTTACACAGATACGCAGTATTTT
CDR3aa: CATSRDGAGTYTDTQYF

j_gene: TRBJ1-2
v_gene: TRBV5-6
d_gene: TRBD1
abundance: NA
CDR3nt: TGTGCCGGCAGCCGGATAACAGGGGTTAACTATGGCTACACCTTC
CDR3aa: CAGSRITGVNYGYTF

j_gene: TRBJ2-7
v_gene: TRBV12-3/TRBV12-4
d_gene: NA
abundance: NA
CDR3nt: TGTGCCAGCAGCCAACGACTAGGGACAGACTACGAGCAGTACTTC
CDR3aa: CASSQRLGTDYEQYF

j_gene: TRBJ1-5
v_gene: TRBV19
d_gene: NA
abundance: NA
CDR3nt: TGTGCCAGTAGTATGATCCATAATAGCAATCAGCCCCAGCATTTT
CDR3aa: CASSMIHNSNQPQHF

j_gene: TRBJ2-7
v_gene: TRBV25-1
d_gene: NA
abundance: NA
CDR3nt: TGTGCCAGCAGTGACGACCCTACCTACGAGCAGTACTTC
CDR3aa: CASSDDPTYEQYF

j_gene: TRBJ1-2
v_gene: TRBV7-9
d_gene: TRBD1
abundance: many
CDR3nt: TGTGCCAGCAGCTACCCACGAGGACAGGGAGAACATGGCTACACCTTC
CDR3aa: CASSYPRGQGEHGYTF

j_gene: TRBJ2-5
v_gene: TRBV28
d_gene: NA
abundance: NA
CDR3nt: TGTGCCAGCGCAACCGGGAACCACCAAGAGACCCAGTACTTC
CDR3aa: CASATGNHQETQYF

j_gene: TRBJ1-3
v_gene: TRBV29-1
d_gene: NA
abundance: NA
CDR3nt: TGCAGCGCCAGTGTAGGGGGGGCTCCTCCTGGAAACACCATATATTTT
CDR3aa: CSASVGGAPPGNTIYF

j_gene: TRBJ1-2
v_gene: TRBV6-2/TRBV6-3
d_gene: NA
abundance: NA
CDR3nt: TGTGCCAGCAGTTTAATGTTTCCGAACTATGGCTACACCTTC
CDR3aa: CASSLMFPNYGYTF

j_gene: TRBJ1-1
v_gene: TRBV19
d_gene: NA
abundance: many
CDR3nt: TGTGCCAGTAGTCTCCACACGGGATCCGCGGCTGAAGCTTTCTTT
CDR3aa: CASSLHTGSAAEAFF

j_gene: TRBJ2-7
v_gene: TRBV20-1
d_gene: NA
abundance: NA
CDR3nt: TGCAGTGCTAGAGTCCCAACGGGCAGCTCCTACGAGCAGTACTTC
CDR3aa: CSARVPTGSSYEQYF

j_gene: TRBJ2-7
v_gene: TRBV7-9
d_gene: TRBD1
abundance: NA
CDR3nt: TGTGCCAGCAGCCCCCGACAGGGCCGCGGAGTCTACGAGCAGTACTTC
CDR3aa: CASSPRQGRGVYEQYF

j_gene: TRBJ1-2
v_gene: TRBV20-1
d_gene: TRBD1
abundance: few
CDR3nt: TGCAGTGCTAGTGGACAGGGGGGTGGCTACACCTTC
CDR3aa: CSASGQGGGYTF

j_gene: TRBJ2-2
v_gene: TRBV15
d_gene: NA
abundance: NA
CDR3nt: TGTGCCACCAGCCGAATGAACGGGGAGCTGTTTTTT
CDR3aa: CATSRMNGELFF

j_gene: TRBJ1-1
v_gene: TRBV6-6
d_gene: NA
abundance: NA
CDR3nt: TGTGCCAGCAACCAGGGGATGAACACTGAAGCTTTCTTT
CDR3aa: CASNQGMNTEAFF

j_gene: TRBJ1-2
v_gene: TRBV29-1
d_gene: TRBD1
abundance: NA
CDR3nt: TGCAGCGCCGCCCCGGGACAGGGAAACACCTTC
CDR3aa: CSAAPGQGNTF

j_gene: TRBJ2-7
v_gene: TRBV19
d_gene: NA
abundance: few
CDR3nt: TGTGCCAGTAGTATTGGGCAGGGGCAGACCTACGAGCAGTACTTC
CDR3aa: CASSIGQGQTYEQYF

j_gene: TRBJ1-1
v_gene: TRBV7-2
d_gene: NA
abundance: NA
CDR3nt: TGTGCCAGCAGTGTTAACAGGGTTAGGGCGAACACTGAAGCTTTCTTT
CDR3aa: CASSVNRVRANTEAFF

j_gene: TRBJ1-1
v_gene: TRBV24-1
d_gene: NA
abundance: many
CDR3nt: TGTGCCACCAGAACGAGACAGAACACTGAAGCTTTCTTT
CDR3aa: CATRTRQNTEAFF

j_gene: TRBJ1-2
v_gene: TRBV5-1
d_gene: NA
abundance: NA
CDR3nt: TGCGCCAGCAGATATGACAGAGGAACTGGCTACACCTTC
CDR3aa: CASRYDRGTGYTF

j_gene: TRBJ1-4
v_gene: TRBV11-2
d_gene: NA
abundance: NA
CDR3nt: TGTGCCAGCAGCCAAGGACAAGCCCGGGGGGAAAAACTGTTTTTT
CDR3aa: CASSQGQARGEKLFF

j_gene: TRBJ1-1
v_gene: TRBV4-1
d_gene: NA
abundance: NA
CDR3nt: TGCGCCAGCAGCGGAACAGTAGAAGCTTTCTTT
CDR3aa: CASSGTVEAFF

j_gene: TRBJ2-5
v_gene: TRBV2
d_gene: TRBD1
abundance: NA
CDR3nt: TGTGCCAGCAGTCCCCCCGGGACAGGGAACCAAGAGACCCAGTACTTC
CDR3aa: CASSPPGTGNQETQYF

j_gene: TRBJ1-6
v_gene: TRBV12-3/TRBV12-4
d_gene: NA
abundance: NA
CDR3nt: TGTGCCAGCAGTTCGTCCAGGACCTATAATTCACCCCTCCACTTT
CDR3aa: CASSSSRTYNSPLHF

j_gene: TRBJ2-7
v_gene: TRBV20-1
d_gene: NA
abundance: NA
CDR3nt: TGCAGTGCTAGAGATCTCTTAGGAGGGGGCCACGATTCCTACGAGCAGTACTTC
CDR3aa: CSARDLLGGGHDSYEQYF

j_gene: TRBJ2-2
v_gene: TRBV7-9
d_gene: NA
abundance: NA
CDR3nt: TGTGCCAGCAACCTATACGCGAACACCGGGGAGCTGTTTTTT
CDR3aa: CASNLYANTGELFF

j_gene: TRBJ1-1
v_gene: TRBV24-1
d_gene: TRBD1
abundance: many
CDR3nt: TGTGCCACCAGGTCGACAGGGCTCACTGAAGCTTTCTTT
CDR3aa: CATRSTGLTEAFF

j_gene: TRBJ1-1
v_gene: TRBV9
d_gene: TRBD1
abundance: NA
CDR3nt: TGTGCCAGCAGCCCCCGGGACAGGGGGGCCACTGAAGCTTTCTTT
CDR3aa: CASSPRDRGATEAFF

j_gene: TRBJ2-5
v_gene: TRBV7-6
d_gene: TRBD2
abundance: many
CDR3nt: TGTGCCACGACTAGCGGGCAAGAGACCCAGTACTTC
CDR3aa: CATTSGQETQYF

j_gene: TRBJ1-1
v_gene: TRBV9
d_gene: NA
abundance: many
CDR3nt: TGTGCCAGCAGCGTTTTGGGGAACACTGAAGCTTTCTTT
CDR3aa: CASSVLGNTEAFF

j_gene: TRBJ2-7
v_gene: TRBV11-2
d_gene: NA
abundance: NA
CDR3nt: TGTGCCAGCAGCGAATCGGGATCCCTCTTTGAGCAGTACTTC
CDR3aa: CASSESGSLFEQYF

j_gene: TRBJ1-1
v_gene: TRBV19
d_gene: NA
abundance: NA
CDR3nt: TGTGCCAGTAGTGGTCGGGGTAAGGGGAACACTGAAGCTTTCTTT
CDR3aa: CASSGRGKGNTEAFF

j_gene: TRBJ1-1
v_gene: TRBV19
d_gene: NA
abundance: NA
CDR3nt: TGTGCCAGTATTGAAACAGGGAACACTGAAGCTTTCTTT
CDR3aa: CASIETGNTEAFF